This TCR beta chain was captured by sequencing in a study of CD8 T cells in Susac syndrome. Reverse transcription of roughly 0.45 to 1 ug RNA was performed with random hexamers. TCRdb re-called the immunoSEQ multiplex PCR reads with MiXCR, one entry per CDR3 protein. Counted here are around 180,000 distinct CDR3 sequences, around 95% occurring once; the ten biggest clones make up approximately 0.088%. This clonotype showed up just a few times. The germline gene is not matched at one end of the junction; a read error may be the cause. Germline V gives CDR1 SQVTM, CDR2 ANQGSEA. CDR3 length: 12 amino acids.

The sequenced sample was CD4+ T cells from PBMCs. V and J are TRBV29-1 and TRBJ1-5; D uncertain. The receptor was derived from a human donor with multiple sclerosis. The CDR3 reads CSVGGGNQPQHF. Written as DNA, the CDR3 is TGCAGTGTTGGTGGGGGCAATCAGCCCCAGCATTTT.